The 25 T cell receptor beta chains given below trace back to one sample, sequenced in a study of T-cell memory formation after mild COVID-19. MiXCR, applied by TCRdb to the 5' RACE reads, yields one record per CDR3 protein. Of 300,000 to 400,000 distinct CDR3 sequences in the sample, approximately 13% were seen once. Sequencing used PBMCs or a T cell subset sorted from them (not recorded which). These receptors originate from a man aged 18 to 29 who had mild COVID-19 (a few samples of this study predate the infection). Cell type and time point are not known.

A few counts support this clonotype. The CDR3 spells CSASGTSLPDTQYF. The CDR3 DNA sequence: TGCAGTGCTAGTGGGACTAGTCTCCCAGATACGCAGTATTTT. The chain has TRBV20-1 and TRBJ2-3; 8 nucleotides align to TRBD2. From germline, CDR1 is DFQATT and CDR2 SNEGSKA (reference sequence). V lost 3 bases, J lost 4 bases, and 6 bases stayed unmatched. The CDR3 has 14 amino acids.

A few counts support this clonotype. This chain joins TRBV28 and TRBJ2-1, with 8 bases matching TRBD2. Germline-derived CDR1 and CDR2 are MDHEN and SYDVKM. This CDR3 region has 17 residues. V gave up 1 base and J gave up 3 bases; unmatched junction bases: 8. The chain's CDR3 is CASSLFHAGGLYNEQFF. Here the CDR3 DNA reads TGTGCCAGCAGTTTATTCCATGCGGGGGGCCTCTACAATGAGCAGTTCTTC.

This clonotype appeared a few times. This chain uses TRBV6-6 with TRBJ1-6; D uncertain. Germline lookup yields CDR1 MNHNY and CDR2 SVGAGI (reference sequence). V lost 7 bases, J lost 6 bases, and 22 bases lay in between. The CDR3 is 17 amino acids. This CDR3 is CASTTLARTLPNSPLHF. The DNA for the CDR3 is TGTGCCAGCACTACACTGGCCCGGACGTTACCTAATTCACCCCTCCACTTT.

This clonotype has a handful of counts. The CDR3 reads CASSSLSGGSYEQYF. The CDR3 DNA reads as TGTGCCAGCAGCTCCCTTAGCGGGGGCTCCTACGAGCAGTACTTC. The chain has TRBV7-2 and TRBJ2-7; 9 bases fit TRBD2. This CDR3 comprises 15 residues. Germline CDR1 SGHTA, CDR2 FQGNSA. Trimming cost V 4 bases and J 0 bases; bases outside gene matches: 4.

This clonotype showed up many times. The CDR3 DNA sequence: TGCGCCAGCAGCTTGTTTGGACAGGAGAACACTGAAGCTTTCTTT. Protein sequence: CASSLFGQENTEAFF. This chain uses TRBV5-1 with TRBJ1-1; 7 bases are shared with TRBD1. The CDR3 is made up of 15 amino acids. The trim removed 1 base at V and 1 base at J, leaving 4 bases unmatched. Germline assignment: CDR1 SGHRS and CDR2 YFSETQ.

The CDR3 DNA reads TGTGCCAGCAGTTTAGTCCAGGGGGAGCAGTACGTC. Amino acids: CASSLVQGEQYV. This chain joins TRBV28 and TRBJ2-7; D is possibly TRBD1 (6 bases). With 2 bases removed from V and 7 bases from J, the gap between germline ends came to 9 bases. The CDR3 spans 12 residues. Germline-derived CDR1 and CDR2 are MDHEN and SYDVKM.

This clonotype was found many times. The gene calls are TRBV5-1 and TRBJ2-3, with D possibly matching TRBD1 (5 bases). Germline CDR1 and CDR2: SGHRS and YFSETQ. This CDR3 has 16 amino acids. The V and J ends lost 5 bases and 1 base respectively, with 17 bases between them. CDR3 nucleotides: TGCGCCAGCAGAGGTCTAGGGGCCTCCCGCACAGATACGCAGTATTTT. Protein: CASRGLGASRTDTQYF.

This clonotype has a handful of counts. This sequence joins TRBV1 and TRBJ1-6. TRBV1 is a listed pseudogene. The CDR3 runs to 18 residues. CDR3 coding DNA: TGCACCAGCAGCCAAGTGAGCGGGATCGGGGCTAATAATTCACCCCTCCACTTT. Translated: CTSSQVSGIGANNSPLHF.

This clonotype was observed a few times. The chain joins TRBV28 to TRBJ2-4; 9 nucleotides agree with TRBD1. V dropped 6 bases and J dropped 6; count of bases not matched to a gene: 6. The CDR3 is made up of 14 amino acids. CDR1 and CDR2 from the germline V gene are MDHEN and SYDVKM. CDR3 protein: CASRSGTGPNIQYF. The CDR3 bases are TGTGCCAGCAGGTCCGGGACAGGGCCAAACATTCAGTACTTC.

The chain couples TRBV6-1 to TRBJ2-7; the match to TRBD2 covers 8 bases. The CDR3 totals 16 residues. V lost 3 bases to trimming and J lost 4 bases; unmatched junction nucleotides: 11. Germline V gene sequence: CDR1 MNHNS, CDR2 SASEGT. In DNA, the CDR3 is TGTGCCAGCAGTGACCCGGGGGGGGTGCGAGGATACGAGCAGTACGTC. Protein product: CASSDPGGVRGYEQYV.

This clonotype was counted a few times. This chain joins TRBV18 and TRBJ2-5; TRBD2 agrees at 7 bases. The CDR3 consists of 17 residues. The J segment lost 1 base and the V segment lost 3 bases, leaving 11 bases of the junction unmatched. Germline-derived CDR1 and CDR2 are KGHSH and LQKENI. The CDR3 loop reads CASSPVSPWGGQETQYF. DNA for the CDR3: TGTGCCAGCTCACCCGTGAGCCCGTGGGGGGGCCAAGAGACCCAGTACTTC.

Only a few counts were recorded for this clonotype. This sequence joins TRBV29-1 and TRBJ1-2; tentative D call: TRBD1 (6 bases). Looked up from germline, CDR1 is SQVTM and CDR2 is ANQGSEA. CDR3 length: 13 amino acids. V lost 4 bases and J lost 8, with 17 bases in between. This chain's CDR3 is CSVGDIQGRGYTF. CDR3 nucleotides: TGCAGCGTTGGGGACATCCAGGGTAGAGGCTACACCTTC.

There are a few counts of this clonotype. The chain carries TRBV4-1 and TRBJ2-5; TRBD2 matches 10 bases. The CDR3 is 19 amino acids. CDR1 and CDR2 (germline): MGHRA, YSYEKL. V lost 1 base, J lost 0 bases, and 11 bases stayed unmatched. DNA of the CDR3: TGCGCCAGCAGCCAAGGAATACCTCTAGCGGGGGTATACCAAGAGACCCAGTACTTC. Its protein is CASSQGIPLAGVYQETQYF.

This clonotype was seen more than once but under ten times. CDR3 DNA sequence: TGTGCCAGCAGTTACGGACCGATGTACAATGAGCAGTTCTTC. It yields the protein CASSYGPMYNEQFF. The chain is built from TRBV6-2 or TRBV6-3 and TRBJ2-1; D is uncertain. Germline V CDR1 and CDR2: MNHEY, SVGEGT. V was pared by 2 bases and J by 4 bases, with 9 bases between. This CDR3 comprises 14 residues.

As DNA, the CDR3 is TGTGCCAGCAGCTCCTCCTGGCTAGCGGACTACACAGATACGCAGTATTTT. It encodes CASSSSWLADYTDTQYF. The chain combines TRBV7-2 with TRBJ2-3; 7 positions agree with TRBD2. This CDR3 has 17 amino acids. Germline V CDR1 and CDR2: SGHTA, FQGNSA. J was trimmed by 2 bases and V by 4 bases; bases with no gene match: 12.

The chain combines TRBV29-1 with TRBJ2-1; the D gene is possibly TRBD2 (6 bases). Germline-derived CDR1 and CDR2 are SQVTM and ANQGSEA. Trimming took off 2 bases at V and 5 bases at J, with 22 bases between the two ends. The CDR3 contains 17 residues. CDR3 loop: CSVESSWASAGNNEQFF. The CDR3 DNA follows: TGCAGCGTTGAAAGTAGTTGGGCTAGCGCGGGGAACAATGAGCAGTTCTTC.

This clonotype was observed many times. The rearrangement uses TRBV7-3 and TRBJ2-7; TRBD2 aligns across 13 bases. The germline CDR1 and CDR2 sequences are SGHTA and FQGTGA. This CDR3 region has 18 residues. V gave up 3 bases and J gave up 4 bases; unmatched junction bases: 12. As DNA, the CDR3 is TGTGCCAGCAGCTTTCGCCTCGGGACTAGCGGGGCGACTTACGAGCAGTACGTC. Its protein is CASSFRLGTSGATYEQYV.

The table lists this clonotype with a few counts. V gene TRBV27 combines with J gene TRBJ2-3; D call uncertain. Trimming took 6 bases from V and 3 from J, leaving 13 bases between them. This CDR3 region has 14 residues. Per germline, CDR1 MNHEY and CDR2 SMNVEV (reference sequence). CDR3 bases: TGTGCCAGCAGCACCGGGTCGGAGACAGATACGCAGTATTTT. This encodes CASSTGSETDTQYF.

CDR3: CASRPQGSANEKLFF. CDR3 bases: TGTGCCAGCAGGCCACAGGGGAGCGCTAATGAAAAACTGTTTTTT. This chain uses TRBV6-6 with TRBJ1-4, with 7 nucleotides matching TRBD1. CDR1 MNHNY and CDR2 SVGAGI come from the germline V gene (reference sequence). After removal of 6 bases from V and 3 bases from J, the junction contained 7 bases not matched to a gene. CDR3 length: 15 amino acids.

This sequence joins TRBV7-3 and TRBJ1-1; tentative D call: TRBD1 (6 bases). The CDR3 totals 13 residues. V was pared by 5 bases and J by 3 bases, with 10 bases between. Germline V gene sequence: CDR1 SGHTA, CDR2 FQGTGA. CDR3 amino acids: CASSNYRDTEAFF. The CDR3 coding sequence is TGTGCCAGCAGCAACTACAGGGACACTGAAGCTTTCTTT.

V usage is TRBV6-2 or TRBV6-3 and J usage is TRBJ1-2; D ambiguous. The CDR3 has 12 residues. Germline assignment: CDR1 MNHEY and CDR2 SVGEGT. V lost 8 bases, J lost 4 bases, and 11 bases lay in between. The CDR3 DNA reads as TGTGCCAGCTCGGAGACCTCCTATGGCTACACCTTC. This encodes CASSETSYGYTF.

This clonotype has more than one count but fewer than ten. This chain links TRBV12-3 or TRBV12-4 with TRBJ2-3, with D maybe TRBD2 (6 bases). The CDR3 runs to 15 residues. Deletions cut 4 bases from V and 2 bases from J, with 13 bases between. The DNA for the CDR3 is TGTGCCAGCAGTTCAGCGCGGGGACTCACAGATACGCAGTATTTT. Its translation: CASSSARGLTDTQYF.

This clonotype occurred many times. This chain uses TRBV7-2 with TRBJ2-1; D gene ambiguous. Germline CDR1 is SGHTA and CDR2 is FQGNSA. This CDR3 contains 15 residues. V gave up 1 base and J gave up 0 bases, with 7 bases separating them. DNA of the CDR3: TGTGCCAGCAGCTTAGACCCGATCTCCTACAATGAGCAGTTCTTC. Amino acids: CASSLDPISYNEQFF.

The V and J genes are TRBV11-1 and TRBJ2-3, with no clear D. This CDR3 comprises 15 residues. Per the germline V gene, CDR1 is SGHAT and CDR2 is FQDESV (reference sequence). Trimming cost V 4 bases and J 6 bases, with 17 bases left between them. As DNA, the CDR3 is TGTGCCAGCAGCTCCCACCGGGCCGCCGGGGATACGCAGTATTTT. Protein product: CASSSHRAAGDTQYF.

The chain carries TRBV7-9 and TRBJ1-5; D remains unclear. CDR3 size: 15 residues. CDR1 is SEHNR and CDR2 is FQNEAQ in the germline V gene (reference sequence). The V and J ends lost 1 base and 2 bases respectively, with 9 bases between them. CDR3 region: CASSLDIAGNQPQHF. The CDR3 coding sequence is TGTGCCAGCAGCTTAGATATAGCTGGCAATCAGCCCCAGCATTTT. Using reference TRBV7-9 and TRBJ1-5 for the parts outside the CDR3, the full variable domain is DTGVSQNPRHKITKRGQNVTFRCDPISEHNRLYWYRQTLGQGPEFLTYFQNEAQLEKSRLLSDRFSAERPKGSFSTLEIQRTEQGDSAMYLCASSLDIAGNQPQHFGDGTRLSIL.